Listed here is a single T cell receptor beta chain. The germline gene is not matched at one end of the junction; a read error may be the cause. The protocol was immunoSEQ multiplex PCR, while the TCRdb copy is restricted to in-frame clones and leaves out a portion. This table holds approximately 200,000 clones, approximately 88% found once. The entry originates in a study of blood T cell repertoires in COVID-19. Whole-study context: The analysed material was cDNA or gDNA that came from T cells, B-cell-depleted T cells, or PBMCs.

Looked up from germline, CDR1 is SSHAT and CDR2 is FNYEAQ (reference sequence). This CDR3 contains 17 residues. This receptor was identified in a young woman who had recovered from COVID-19. The sample comprised PBMCs or T cells enriched from blood (not recorded which). The genes are TRBV7-7 and TRBJ1-3; D is unclear. CDR3 residues: CASSLAPGKSSGNTIYF. For the CDR3, the DNA is TGTGCTAGCAGCTTAGCTCCGGGGAAGAGCTCTGGAAACACCATATATTTT.